What follows are 11 T cell receptor beta chains derived from one specimen sequenced in a study of CD8+ T cells in alopecia areata. The treatment is: oral pan-JAK inhibitor, 5-10 mg twice daily. cDNA serving as the sequencing template came from extracted, reverse transcribed RNA. Repertoires were generated with immunoSEQ multiplex PCR, while TCRdb's copy carries only in-frame clones and drops some. Of under 150,000 clones detected, around 54% appear once; the ten largest clones hold under 3.5%. Sequencing used CD4+ T cells sorted from blood, obtained at week 24, from a patient treated with tofacitinib. The receptor source for this set is a human donor with alopecia areata.

Regarding this clone: The same CDR3 arises from other DNA sequences in this sample as well. This rearrangement joins TRBV7-2 to TRBJ2-7; D unresolved. This CDR3 has 14 residues. The germline V gene has CDR1 SGHTA and CDR2 FQGNSA. V was shortened by 3 bases and J by 2 bases, with 11 bases between the two germline ends. The CDR3 reads CASSLSQGPYEQYF. In DNA, the CDR3 is TGTGCCAGCAGCTTGTCACAAGGGCCCTACGAGCAGTACTTC.

The chain couples TRBV18 to TRBJ2-1; no clear D. The CDR3 runs to 12 residues. From germline, CDR1 is KGHSH and CDR2 LQKENI. V was pared by 3 bases and J by 8 bases, with 8 bases between. The CDR3 DNA is TGTGCCAGCTCACCCTCATGGGATGAGCAGTTCTTC. Its translation is CASSPSWDEQFF.

This clone was seen more than once but under ten times. The J gene is TRBJ2-4, the V gene TRBV19, with TRBD1 identical over 9 bases. This CDR3 has 14 amino acids. J was trimmed by 8 bases and V by 5 bases; bases with no gene match: 7. Germline CDR1 and CDR2: LNHDA and SQIVND (reference sequence). The CDR3: CASSAATGGDIQYF. The CDR3 DNA reads TGTGCCAGTAGTGCCGCGACAGGGGGGGACATTCAGTACTTC.

The rearrangement joins TRBV7-2 to TRBJ2-4; 14 nucleotides align to TRBD2. CDR1 and CDR2 from the germline V gene are SGHTA and FQGNSA. The CDR3 totals 18 residues. V was clipped by 0 bases and J by 6 bases; unmatched bases: 7. CDR3 sequence reads: CASSLAGTSGGGVNIQYF. CDR3 in DNA: TGTGCCAGCAGCTTAGCCGGGACTAGCGGGGGAGGGGTAAACATTCAGTACTTC. Based on the CDR3 plus reference TRBV7-2 and TRBJ2-4, the full variable domain is GAGVSQSPSNKVTEKGKDVELRCDPISGHTALYWYRQSLGQGLEFLIYFQGNSAPDKSGLPSDRFSAERTGGSVSTLTIQRTQQEDSAVYLCASSLAGTSGGGVNIQYFGAGTRLSVL.

This clone was counted a single time. The chain has TRBV2 and TRBJ2-3, with D unclear. CDR1 is SNHLY and CDR2 is FYNNEI in the germline V gene. This CDR3 is 17 amino acids long. The V and J ends lost 0 bases and 2 bases respectively, with 15 bases between them. DNA of the CDR3: TGTGCCAGCAGTGAAGCGCTTCTTACCGATCCCACAGATACGCAGTATTTT. Protein: CASSEALLTDPTDTQYF.

The J gene is TRBJ2-4, the V gene TRBV4-2; D is ambiguous. CDR3 size: 13 residues. Germline assignment: CDR1 LGHNA and CDR2 YNFKEQ. V lost 0 bases and J lost 3, with 3 bases in between. CDR3 protein: CASSQDYKNIQYF. CDR3 nucleotide sequence: TGTGCCAGCAGCCAAGATTACAAAAACATTCAGTACTTC.

The chain recombines TRBV19 with TRBJ1-1; 7 bases line up with TRBD1. With 8 bases clipped from V and 0 bases from J, the junction kept 12 bases outside the gene matches. Germline CDR1 and CDR2: LNHDA and SQIVND (reference sequence). The CDR3 has 16 amino acids. The CDR3 region has the DNA TGTGCCAGTCTAGCCTCGACAGGGACCATGAACACTGAAGCTTTCTTT. As protein: CASLASTGTMNTEAFF.

V is TRBV11-2 and J is TRBJ2-5; D is unresolved. The CDR3 has 16 amino acids. The V gene lost 5 bases and the J gene lost 5 bases, with 21 bases spanning the gap. Germline CDR1 and CDR2: SGHAT and FQNNGV. CDR3 sequence: CASSPSEEAIRETQYF. For the CDR3, the DNA is TGTGCCAGCAGCCCCTCAGAAGAGGCTATTAGGGAGACCCAGTACTTC.

This clone turned up a few times. V and J are TRBV30 and TRBJ2-5; the match to TRBD2 covers 7 bases. The CDR3 consists of 12 residues. Germline V gene sequence: CDR1 GTSNPN, CDR2 SVGIG (reference sequence). The ends lost 8 bases at V and 5 bases at J; junction bases unmatched: 8. The CDR3 region is CATDVGGETQYF. Here the CDR3 DNA reads TGTGCCACGGACGTGGGGGGGGAGACCCAGTACTTC.

The rearrangement links TRBV9 to TRBJ2-7; possible D gene TRBD2, 5 bases. Germline V gene data show CDR1 as SGDLS and CDR2 as YYNGEE. CDR3 length: 13 amino acids. V gave up 0 bases and J gave up 6 bases, with 10 bases separating them. The CDR3 DNA reads TGTGCCAGCAGCGTAGGGCCAGAGGGCGAGCAGTACTTC. It yields the protein CASSVGPEGEQYF.

This clone was counted between two and nine times. The chain couples TRBV4-3 to TRBJ2-2, with D possibly TRBD2 on 6 matching bases. Germline loops: CDR1 LGHNA, CDR2 YSLEER. CDR3 length equals 14 residues. V lost 1 base to trimming and J lost 7 bases, with 10 bases between them. This chain's CDR3 is CASSQAQDYGELFF. CDR3 DNA sequence: TGCGCCAGCAGCCAAGCACAGGACTACGGGGAGCTGTTTTTT.